The rows below give T cell receptor beta chains drawn from one sample of a study of control samples from healthy donors and cancer patients. Here immunoSEQ multiplex PCR was the method, and the copy in TCRdb shows in-frame clones only, minus some. The top ten hold roughly 6% of the sample, which has roughly 80,000 clones, approximately 89% seen once. What was sequenced was blood. The source is a man aged 45-65 years in good health. CDR3s include the opening cysteine and the closing phenylalanine or tryptophan. A D gene is named only where the DNA matches it firmly. Only some rows state a clone size, as once, few, many or a class for expanded clones.

>TRBJ1-5|13|.|.|TRBV12-3/TRBV12-4
CASRRDSNQPQHF
TGTGCCAGCAGGCGGGACAGCAATCAGCCCCAGCATTTT
>TRBJ1-3|13|TRBD1|.|TRBV29-1
CSVIGTGRNTIYF
TGCAGCGTTATCGGGACAGGGAGGAACACCATATATTTT
>TRBJ1-2|13|.|.|TRBV5-4
CASSLGTGAGYTF
TGTGCCAGCAGCTTGGGTACGGGGGCGGGCTACACCTTC
>TRBJ2-3|14|.|once|TRBV5-5
CASSLGPFTDTQYF
TGTGCCAGCAGCTTGGGTCCTTTCACAGATACGCAGTATTTT
>TRBJ1-1|13|.|.|TRBV6-5
CASKRERSTEAFF
TGTGCCAGCAAACGAGAGAGGAGCACTGAAGCTTTCTTT
>TRBJ1-2|17|TRBD1|once|TRBV5-1
CASSLDAGGALNYGYTF
TGCGCCAGCAGCTTGGACGCAGGGGGGGCCCTTAACTATGGCTACACCTTC
>TRBJ2-1|15|TRBD1|.|TRBV13
CASSRDRASYNEQFF
TGTGCCAGCAGCCGGGACAGGGCATCCTACAATGAGCAGTTCTTC
>TRBJ1-5|12|.|.|TRBV10-3
CAISEGNQPQHF
TGTGCCATCAGTGAGGGAAATCAGCCCCAGCATTTT
>TRBJ2-1|13|.|.|TRBV7-3
CASSLTLGDEQFF
TGTGCCAGCAGCTTAACGTTAGGGGATGAGCAGTTCTTC
>TRBJ2-7|13|TRBD2|.|TRBV5-1
CASMTSGGHEQYF
TGCGCCAGCATGACTAGCGGGGGGCACGAGCAGTACTTC
>TRBJ2-3|17|TRBD2|.|TRBV6-1
CASSEAPSGGAGDTQYF
TGTGCCAGCAGTGAAGCGCCAAGCGGGGGGGCGGGAGATACGCAGTATTTT
>TRBJ2-5|15|.|.|TRBV9
CASSVEFSLQETQYF
TGTGCCAGCAGCGTAGAATTTTCACTCCAAGAGACCCAGTACTTC
>TRBJ2-7|14|TRBD1|.|TRBV27
CASSLRQGGLEQYF
TGTGCCAGCAGTTTGAGACAGGGCGGGCTGGAGCAGTACTTC
>TRBJ2-1|13|.|.|TRBV7-6
CASSLALRNEQFF
TGTGCCAGCAGCTTAGCCCTTCGCAATGAGCAGTTCTTC
>TRBJ2-3|14|TRBD2|.|TRBV7-2
CASSPGGAADTQYF
TGTGCCAGCAGTCCGGGGGGGGCCGCAGATACGCAGTATTTT
>TRBJ2-7|15|TRBD1|.|TRBV6-2/TRBV6-3
CASSYKGRGNYEQYF
TGTGCCAGCAGTTACAAGGGCAGGGGGAATTACGAGCAGTACTTC
>TRBJ2-1|14|.|.|TRBV10-2
CASSVLRSNGEQFF
TGCGCCAGCAGTGTTCTCCGCTCCAACGGTGAGCAGTTCTTC
>TRBJ2-1|17|TRBD1|.|TRBV5-1
CASSLASGTGIYNEQFF
TGCGCCAGCAGCTTGGCCTCCGGGACAGGGATCTACAATGAGCAGTTCTTC
>TRBJ1-2|16|TRBD1|once|TRBV4-2
CASSQDGTGALYGYTF
TGTGCCAGCAGCCAAGATGGGACAGGGGCTTTGTATGGCTACACCTTC
>TRBJ2-7|16|.|.|TRBV7-8
CASSPQGTGTSYEQYF
TGTGCCAGCAGCCCTCAGGGGACGGGGACATCCTACGAGCAGTACTTC
>TRBJ1-3|15|.|.|TRBV5-1
CASSLDRASGNTIYF
TGCGCCAGCAGCTTGGACAGGGCCTCTGGAAACACCATATATTTT
>TRBJ2-7|15|TRBD2|.|TRBV15
CATSRVGAGAYEQYF
TGTGCCACCAGCAGAGTAGGCGCGGGAGCCTACGAGCAGTACTTC